This record looks at one T cell receptor (beta chain) sequence and its context. Assay: immunoSEQ multiplex PCR; the TCRdb copy retains only in-frame clones and omits some. Of approximately 220,000 clones in the sample, 80% to 85% were seen once. This entry is derived from a study of blood T cell repertoires in COVID-19. This clonotype was sampled from a woman in her sixties or seventies who had recovered from COVID-19. The sample taken for sequencing was peripheral blood.

CDR3 DNA: TGTGCCAGCAGTTACTCGCGGACTCTGAGCAACAATGAGCAGTTCTTC. Its translation is CASSYSRTLSNNEQFF. This chain uses TRBV6-6 with TRBJ2-1; possible D gene TRBD2, 5 bases. Germline lookup yields CDR1 MNHNY and CDR2 SVGAGI (reference sequence). CDR3 length: 16 amino acids. V lost 0 bases, J lost 5 bases, and 14 bases lay in between.